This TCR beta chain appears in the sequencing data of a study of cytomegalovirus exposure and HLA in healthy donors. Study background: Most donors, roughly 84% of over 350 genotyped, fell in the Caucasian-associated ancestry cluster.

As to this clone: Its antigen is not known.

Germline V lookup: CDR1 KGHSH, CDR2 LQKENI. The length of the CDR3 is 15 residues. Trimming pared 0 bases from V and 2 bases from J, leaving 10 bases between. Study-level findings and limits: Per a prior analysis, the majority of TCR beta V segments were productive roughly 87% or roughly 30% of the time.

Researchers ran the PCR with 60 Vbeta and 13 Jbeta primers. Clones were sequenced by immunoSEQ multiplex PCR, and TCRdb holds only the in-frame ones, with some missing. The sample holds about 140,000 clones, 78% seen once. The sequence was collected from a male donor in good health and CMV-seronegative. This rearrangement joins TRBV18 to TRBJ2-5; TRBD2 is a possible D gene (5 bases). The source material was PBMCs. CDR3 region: CASSPPSGVQETQYF. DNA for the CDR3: TGTGCCAGCTCACCACCCAGCGGAGTACAAGAGACCCAGTACTTC.